These T cell receptor beta chains were read from a single sample in a study of blood T cell repertoires in COVID-19. Clones were sequenced by immunoSEQ multiplex PCR, and TCRdb holds only the in-frame ones, with some missing. The sample holds roughly 200,000 clones, about 83% seen once. What was sequenced was PBMCs or T cells enriched from blood (not recorded which). The receptors were sampled from a woman between 45 and 60 years old who had been exposed to COVID-19. CDR3s include the opening cysteine and the closing phenylalanine or tryptophan. D genes are given only for firm matches. Expanded clones are given a class, and other clones once, few, many or no size at all.

abundance | j_gene | d_gene | v_gene | CDR3nt | CDR3aa
- | TRBJ2-3 | TRBD2 | TRBV15 | TGTGCCACCAGCAGAGCCCTAGCGGGGGGGCGGACAGATACGCAGTATTTT | CATSRALAGGRTDTQYF
- | TRBJ1-2 | - | TRBV27 | TGTGCCAGCAGTTTAGAGGGCCATGGCTACACCTTC | CASSLEGHGYTF
- | TRBJ2-1 | - | TRBV5-1 | TGCGCCAGCAGCTTGGTCGTAGCCCGATCCTACAATGAGCAGTTCTTC | CASSLVVARSYNEQFF
- | TRBJ2-1 | TRBD2 | TRBV29-1 | TGCAGCGTTGAGAGGAAGCGGGGAGGTGAGCAGTTCTTC | CSVERKRGGEQFF
- | TRBJ1-6 | - | TRBV5-1 | TGCGCCAGCAGCTTGGATAACCCAGGGACTGGGAATTCACCCCTCCACTTT | CASSLDNPGTGNSPLHF
few | TRBJ2-2 | - | TRBV11-2 | TGTGCCAGCAGCTTAGCTTTCACCGGGGAGCTGTTTTTT | CASSLAFTGELFF
- | TRBJ1-6 | - | TRBV3-1/TRBV3-2 | TGTGCCAGCAGCCAGGGGCCCGATGGGAATTCACCCCTCCACTTT | CASSQGPDGNSPLHF
- | TRBJ1-2 | - | TRBV5-1 | TGCGCCAGCAGCTTGATCAAGGGGGGCTACACCTTC | CASSLIKGGYTF
- | TRBJ1-5 | - | TRBV2 | TGTGCCAGCAACCTTGACATTAAGCAGCCCCAGCATTTT | CASNLDIKQPQHF
once | TRBJ1-4 | TRBD1 | TRBV28 | TGTGCCAGCAGTGTATACAGGGGTAATGAAAAACTGTTTTTT | CASSVYRGNEKLFF
- | TRBJ2-7 | TRBD2 | TRBV5-1 | TGCGCCAGCAGCGCCACCCTAGCGGGGGATCCCTACGAGCAGTACTTC | CASSATLAGDPYEQYF
- | TRBJ1-1 | - | TRBV7-2 | TGTGCCAGCAGCTTAGCGGGGGCGAACACTGAAGCTTTCTTT | CASSLAGANTEAFF